Shown below are 18 T cell receptor beta chains from a single sample sequenced in a study of tumor and adjacent non-tumor tissue in lung cancer. The template was RNA from unsorted bulk tissue. A modified ARM-PCR protocol with three rounds of nested PCR amplified TCRbeta. TCRdb called the multiplex PCR reads again in MiXCR, with one record for every CDR3 protein. The table lists about 200,000 distinct CDR3 sequences, 71% of them singletons. The specimen sequenced was lung tumor tissue. Receptor source: a man aged 60-69 years with non-small cell lung cancer.

CDR3 nucleotides: TGCAGCGTTGAAGGGGGCGAGAATACGCAGTATTTT. It is translated as CSVEGGENTQYF. V gene TRBV29-1 combines with J gene TRBJ2-3, with D maybe TRBD1 (5 bases). V lost 1 base to trimming and J lost 7 bases, with 9 bases between them. This CDR3 has 12 residues. The germline CDR1 and CDR2 sequences are SQVTM and ANQGSEA.

As concerns this clonotype: The junction departs from germline at one end; a sequencing error may be responsible. The chain joins TRBV6-5 to TRBJ2-1; perhaps TRBD2 as D (7 bases). CDR1 and CDR2 (germline): MNHEY, SVGAGI. The CDR3 spans 12 residues. Here the CDR3 reads CDSSPSGGAIIF. The DNA for the CDR3 is TGTGACAGCAGTCCTAGTGGGGGGGCCATAATCTTC.

Comments on this clonotype: Relative to the germline gene, one junction end is altered; a read error may explain this. The V and J genes are TRBV20-1 and TRBJ2-1; D may be TRBD2 (7 bases). Germline-derived CDR1 and CDR2 are DFQATT and SNEGSKA (reference sequence). The CDR3 runs to 16 residues. The CDR3, as DNA: TGCAGTGCTAGTAAAGGAGGCGGGGGCTCCTACGATGAGCAGTTCTTC. Amino acids: CSASKGGGGSYDEQFF.

About this clonotype: One base away lies a much larger clone, so this may be a sequencing read error. This rearrangement joins TRBV20-1 to TRBJ2-1; 7 positions agree with TRBD2. The germline CDR1 and CDR2 sequences are DFQATT and SNEGSKA (reference sequence). This CDR3 has 16 residues. The V segment lost 0 bases and the J segment 3 bases; nucleotides outside the gene matches: 8. The CDR3 protein is CSARDSSGTNYNEQFF. The CDR3 coding sequence is TGCAGTGCTAGAGATTCGAGCGGGACCAACTACAATGAGCAGTTCTTC.

As concerns this clonotype: Lacking the conserved final phenylalanine or tryptophan, this CDR3 likely reflects a read error. This chain links TRBV4-2 with TRBJ2-1, with D possibly being TRBD1 (6 bases). This CDR3 contains 16 residues. CDR1 and CDR2 (germline): LGHNA, YNFKEQ. As DNA, the CDR3 is TGTGCCAGCAACCAAGTGGAACAGGGCTCCTACAATGAGCAGTTCCTC. Its translation is CASNQVEQGSYNEQFL.

This chain links TRBV6-1 with TRBJ2-7; 9 bases fit TRBD1. Germline V gene data show CDR1 as MNHNS and CDR2 as SASEGT. V gave up 6 bases and J gave up 7 bases; unmatched junction bases: 13. There are 15 residues in the CDR3. The CDR3 protein is CASRKPGTGFIEQYF. CDR3 DNA sequence: TGTGCCAGCAGGAAACCCGGGACAGGGTTTATTGAGCAGTACTTC.

As concerns this clonotype: A read error may account for a junction end that differs from germline. The chain recombines TRBV6-2 or TRBV6-3 with TRBJ2-5; the match to TRBD1 covers 8 bases. The length of the CDR3 is 14 residues. Germline CDR1 reads MNHEY; CDR2 reads SVGEGT. The CDR3 nucleotides are TGTGCCGGCAGTTCCGGACAGGGAAGAGAGACCCAGTACTTC. Protein: CAGSSGQGRETQYF.

Note on this clonotype: This may stem from a read error, because a much larger clone lies one nucleotide away. The rearrangement joins TRBV4-2 to TRBJ2-3, with TRBD2 matching 7 bases. The CDR3 spans 17 residues. The J segment lost 13 bases and the V segment lost 1 base, leaving 20 bases of the junction unmatched. CDR1 and CDR2 (germline): LGHNA, YNFKEQ. CDR3 in amino acids: CASSQANEGGPVPAEYF. The CDR3 DNA sequence: TGTGCCAGCAGCCAAGCAAATGAGGGAGGGCCGGTCCCTGCGGAGTATTTT.

This rearrangement joins TRBV12-3 or TRBV12-4 to TRBJ1-4; D unclear. The CDR3 has 11 residues. V lost 1 base to trimming and J lost 16 bases, with 10 bases between them. The DNA for the CDR3 is TGTGCCAGCAGTTTAGGCAGGAGGCCGTTTTTT. Translated, it gives CASSLGRRPFF.

Concerning this clonotype: The junction departs from germline at one end; a sequencing error may be responsible. This chain links TRBV28 with TRBJ1-3, with D possibly being TRBD1 (5 bases). The germline V gene encodes CDR1 MDHEN and CDR2 SYDVKM. The CDR3 sequence is 17 residues long. The CDR3 sequence is CASSSSTAYLSGNTIYF. In nucleotides, the CDR3 is TGCGCCAGCAGTTCCTCGACAGCTTACCTCTCTGGAAACACCATATATTTT.

A few counts support this clonotype. One base away lies a much larger clone, so this may be a sequencing read error. The rearrangement links TRBV11-2 to TRBJ2-5, with TRBD1 as a possible D gene (6 bases). Germline CDR1 and CDR2: SGHAT and FQNNGV. CDR3 length: 14 amino acids. Here the CDR3 reads CTSSVGTLGETQYF. DNA of the CDR3: TGTACCAGCAGCGTCGGGACACTCGGGGAGACCCAGTACTTC.

In regard to this clonotype: A much more abundant neighbour one base away suggests this may be a read error. The rearrangement joins TRBV20-1 to TRBJ2-2; the D gene is possibly TRBD1 (7 bases). Germline loops: CDR1 DFQATT, CDR2 SNEGSKA (reference sequence). The CDR3 sequence is 14 residues long. The CDR3 loop reads CSAPLTGRTGQLFF. Here the CDR3 DNA reads TGCAGTGCCCCGCTGACAGGGAGGACCGGGCAGCTGTTTTTT.

The V and J genes are TRBV28 and TRBJ2-7; D is unclear. Germline V gene sequence: CDR1 MDHEN, CDR2 SYDVKM. This CDR3 is 12 amino acids long. Trimming removed 2 bases at V and 5 bases at J, with 7 bases between. The CDR3 loop is CASSLPDDEQYV. The CDR3, as DNA: TGTGCCAGCAGTTTACCGGATGACGAGCAGTACGTC.

This clonotype has just one count. As the CDR3 is not closed by the conserved phenylalanine or tryptophan, this likely results from a read error. This chain uses TRBV11-2 with TRBJ2-7, with D perhaps matching TRBD1 (6 bases). Between the trimmed V and J ends, which lost 7 bases and 1 base, there was a span of 17 bases. Per the germline V gene, CDR1 is SGHAT and CDR2 is FQNNGV. The CDR3 is made up of 15 amino acids. Here the CDR3 reads CASNTLGGESYEQYL. In nucleotides, the CDR3 is TGTGCCAGCAATACGCTTGGGGGCGAATCCTACGAGCAGTACTTA.

This clonotype showed up many times. The chain is built from TRBV20-1 and TRBJ2-7; TRBD2 matches at 11 bases. The CDR3 length is 16 residues. V trimming: 1 base; J trimming: 0 bases; junction bases outside the gene matches: 5. CDR1 and CDR2 from the germline V gene are DFQATT and SNEGSKA (reference sequence). The CDR3 sequence: CSARVLAGAFSYEQYF. The DNA of the CDR3 is TGCAGTGCTAGAGTACTAGCGGGGGCCTTCTCCTACGAGCAGTACTTC.

Worth noting for this clonotype: The junction shows a germline mismatch at one end, possibly a read error. The V and J genes are TRBV20-1 and TRBJ1-2; no firm D call. This CDR3 is 14 amino acids long. Germline V gene sequence: CDR1 DFQATT, CDR2 SNEGSKA (reference sequence). The chain's CDR3 is CSTRTGMLYYGYTF. The CDR3 DNA reads TGCAGTACTAGAACGGGCATGCTATACTATGGCTACACCTTC.

The chain uses TRBV20-1 and TRBJ1-2, with D unresolved. V was trimmed by 4 bases and J by 7 bases, leaving 19 bases between them. Germline-derived CDR1 and CDR2 are DFQATT and SNEGSKA (reference sequence). The CDR3 loop spans 14 amino acids. Here the CDR3 reads CSAIDSGEGFGYTF. The CDR3 bases are TGCAGTGCTATAGATTCGGGAGAGGGATTTGGCTACACCTTC.

Ten or more counts support this clonotype. This chain connects TRBV20-1 to TRBJ2-3; D is unclear. The CDR3 spans 13 residues. Trimming cost V 7 bases and J 3 bases, with 14 bases left between them. CDR1 is DFQATT, CDR2 SNEGSKA, per germline (reference sequence). This CDR3 reads CSVQESGTDTQYF. The CDR3 region has the DNA TGCAGTGTTCAGGAGTCTGGGACAGATACGCAGTATTTT.